These 3 T cell receptor beta chains came from one sample sequenced in a study of T cells in women clearing cervical HPV infection. Generated by immunoSEQ multiplex PCR, the TCRdb table keeps only in-frame clones and is missing some. The sample has tens of thousands of clones. Sequencing was carried out using blood buffy coat. The source is a woman between 18 and 75 years old with a cervical HPV16 infection that either progressed to CIN3+ or cleared (not recorded which).

On this clone itself: The read halts 3 residues ahead of the CDR3 end, with the missing end drawn from the germline J gene. The chain links TRBV9 to TRBJ1-2; the D gene is possibly TRBD1 (5 bases). The CDR3 loop spans 16 amino acids. Germline V gene lookup returns CDR1 SGDLS and CDR2 YYNGEE. V was cut by 5 bases and J by 7 bases, with 24 bases left in between. The covered CDR3 bases are TGTGCCAGCAGTGGCACGGGGGTCTCTGGGGCCGGTGGC. Protein: CASSGTGVSGAGG. The complete CDR3 sequence is CASSGTGVSGAGGYTF.

Concerning this clone itself: The read comes to an end 3 residues before the CDR3 does, leaving the germline J gene to fill in the end. This chain links TRBV19 with TRBJ2-3; no clear D. CDR1 LNHDA and CDR2 SQIVND come from the germline V gene (reference sequence). This CDR3 contains 18 residues. V lost 3 bases and J 2 bases, leaving 21 bases between the germline ends. CDR3 bases read: TGTGCCAGTAGTATTTTCGAGAAGGCTAGAAGTTTCACAGATACG. Translation: CASSIFEKARSFTDT. The CDR3 in its entirety is CASSIFEKARSFTDTQYF.

Comment on this clone: Read data end 3 residues before the CDR3 end; the end is taken from the germline J gene. The gene calls are TRBV7-9 and TRBJ1-2; TRBD1 agrees at 7 bases. This CDR3 is built from 14 residues. The germline gives CDR1 SEHNR, CDR2 FQNEAQ (reference sequence). Here the CDR3 reads CASSLGGGSYDYTF. Incomplete CDR3 DNA: TGTGCCAGCAGCTTAGGAGGGGGCTCCTACGAC.